Below are 24 T cell receptor beta chains sequenced from a single sample in a study of identical twins. TCRdb redid the calling of the 5' RACE reads with MiXCR, one entry per CDR3 protein. The repertoire holds approximately 890,000 distinct CDR3 sequences, with over 9% as singletons. A further study also used this sample, focusing on yellow fever vaccine responses in identical twins.

Sequencing used PBMCs. Every receptor here comes from a woman in her late teens or twenties in good health.

This clonotype appeared a few times. The V and J genes are TRBV4-1 and TRBJ2-1; TRBD2 aligns across 14 bases. The germline gives CDR1 MGHRA, CDR2 YSYEKL. This CDR3 comprises 19 residues. The V segment lost 3 bases and the J segment 0 bases; nucleotides outside the gene matches: 7. Here the CDR3 reads CASSQGLAGAPSSYNEQFF. CDR3 nucleotide sequence: TGCGCCAGCAGCCAGGGACTAGCGGGAGCCCCGAGCTCCTACAATGAGCAGTTCTTC.

The chain joins TRBV4-1 to TRBJ1-1; D gene unclear. Germline V gene data show CDR1 as MGHRA and CDR2 as YSYEKL. The germline V and J ends were trimmed by 0 bases and 8 bases, with 10 bases remaining between them. The CDR3 contains 13 residues. The chain's CDR3 is CASSQDMAEEAFF. Here the CDR3 DNA reads TGCGCCAGCAGCCAAGATATGGCGGAGGAAGCTTTCTTT.

This clonotype was found many times. The chain carries TRBV20-1 and TRBJ1-4; a weak D match, TRBD1 (6 bases). The germline V gene has CDR1 DFQATT and CDR2 SNEGSKA (reference sequence). The V end was cut by 3 bases, the J end by 7 bases, with 15 bases between. The CDR3 consists of 14 residues. Here the CDR3 reads CSASRRGLTEKLFF. CDR3 nucleotides: TGCAGTGCTAGCCGCAGGGGATTGACTGAAAAACTGTTTTTT.

This clonotype occurred a few times. The CDR3, as DNA: TGCGCCAGCAGCTCCAAGACAGGGACTGAAGCTTTCTTT. Its protein is CASSSKTGTEAFF. The V and J genes are TRBV5-1 and TRBJ1-1; TRBD1 agrees at 7 bases. This CDR3 is built from 13 residues. The V gene end was trimmed by 3 bases and the J gene end by 5 bases; junction bases not matched to a gene: 4. Germline CDR1 reads SGHRS; CDR2 reads YFSETQ.

Many counts were recorded for this clonotype. The J gene is TRBJ2-1, the V gene TRBV5-5; maybe TRBD2 (7 bases). The CDR3 contains 16 residues. V shed 7 bases and J shed 3 bases, with 20 bases lying between them. CDR1 and CDR2 (germline): SGHKS, YYEKEE (reference sequence). The CDR3 sequence: CASHSGAGAFYNEQFF. The CDR3 nucleotides read TGTGCCAGCCACTCGGGGGCGGGAGCATTCTACAATGAGCAGTTCTTC.

Many counts were recorded for this clonotype. The chain has TRBV20-1 and TRBJ2-1; D remains unclear. V lost 0 bases to trimming and J lost 0 bases, with 12 bases between them. The CDR3 is 16 residues long. In germline, CDR1 is DFQATT, CDR2 SNEGSKA (reference sequence). The CDR3 DNA reads as TGCAGTGCTAGAGATGGGCGGTTTGGCTCCTACAATGAGCAGTTCTTC. Translated: CSARDGRFGSYNEQFF.

This clonotype was counted between two and nine times. This chain connects TRBV5-1 to TRBJ2-1; D is undetermined. Germline V gene data show CDR1 as SGHRS and CDR2 as YFSETQ. The CDR3 is 18 amino acids. Trimming left V 2 bases short and J 5 bases short, with 23 bases between. CDR3 in amino acids: CASSFTRTDLYWDNEQFF. The CDR3 region has the DNA TGCGCCAGCAGCTTCACTCGGACCGATCTTTATTGGGACAATGAGCAGTTCTTC.

The table lists this clonotype with a few counts. The genes are TRBV27 and TRBJ1-6; D is undetermined. The germline gives CDR1 MNHEY, CDR2 SMNVEV (reference sequence). Trimming took off 2 bases at V and 4 bases at J, with 18 bases between the two ends. CDR3 length: 18 amino acids. CDR3 amino acids: CASSLDSRRGSYNSPLHF. The CDR3 coding sequence is TGTGCCAGCAGTTTAGATAGCAGGAGAGGATCTTATAATTCACCCCTCCACTTT.

V and J are TRBV10-3 and TRBJ2-1, with D tentatively TRBD1 or TRBD2 (6 bases each). This CDR3 has 15 amino acids. Trimming cost V 6 bases and J 5 bases, with 17 bases left between them. Per germline, CDR1 ENHRY and CDR2 SYGVKD. The CDR3 region is CAISASGAPNNEQFF. The CDR3 DNA sequence: TGTGCCATCAGCGCCTCGGGGGCCCCCAACAATGAGCAGTTCTTC.

V and J are TRBV3-1 and TRBJ2-2; D is perhaps TRBD1 (6 bases). V shed 3 bases and J shed 7 bases, with 18 bases lying between them. The CDR3 covers 16 residues. Germline assignment: CDR1 LGHDT and CDR2 YNNKEL (reference sequence). As DNA, the CDR3 is TGTGCCAGCAGCCAGGTACAGGGAATACAAAACGGGGAGCTGTTTTTT. Translating gives CASSQVQGIQNGELFF. Combining the CDR3 with reference TRBV3-1 and TRBJ2-2 gives the whole variable domain DTAVSQTPKYLVTQMGNDKSIKCEQNLGHDTMYWYKQDSKKFLKIMFSYNNKELIINETVPNRFSPKSPDKAHLNLHINSLELGDSAVYFCASSQVQGIQNGELFFGEGSRLTVL.

V usage is TRBV2 and J usage is TRBJ2-4; D ambiguous. The germline V gene has CDR1 SNHLY and CDR2 FYNNEI. This CDR3 is built from 15 residues. Trimming stripped 3 bases from V and 5 bases from J, with 14 bases between. This chain's CDR3 is CASSDRGPNQNIQYF. In DNA form, the CDR3 reads TGTGCCAGCAGTGATCGTGGGCCCAACCAAAACATTCAGTACTTC. The full variable domain, in which reference TRBV2 and TRBJ2-4 provide the parts outside the CDR3, is EPEVTQTPSHQVTQMGQEVILRCVPISNHLYFYWYRQILGQKVEFLVSFYNNEISEKSEIFDDQFSVERPDGSNFTLKIRSTKLEDSAMYFCASSDRGPNQNIQYFGAGTRLSVL.

Of note for this clonotype: The germline gene is not matched at one end of the junction; a read error may be the cause. This rearrangement joins TRBV3-1 to TRBJ2-2; tentative D call: TRBD2 (5 bases). Per the germline V gene, CDR1 is LGHDT and CDR2 is YNNKEL (reference sequence). CDR3 length: 12 amino acids. This CDR3 is CASSTYTGELLF. CDR3 bases: TGTGCCAGCAGCACCTACACCGGGGAGCTGCTTTTT.

This clonotype was counted between two and nine times. CDR3 nucleotides: TGTGCCAGCAGCATTTGGGGCAGTCCGGGTGGGGAGCAGTACGTC. Amino acid sequence: CASSIWGSPGGEQYV. V usage is TRBV7-4 and J usage is TRBJ2-7; D perhaps matches TRBD1 (5 bases). The CDR3 totals 15 residues. The V end lost 5 bases, the J end lost 7 bases, and 21 bases lay between the germline ends. Germline V gives CDR1 SGHVT, CDR2 SQSDAQ.

The genes are TRBV11-2 and TRBJ2-7; 10 bases fit TRBD2. This CDR3 spans 14 amino acids. V lost 6 bases, J lost 7 bases, and 9 bases stayed unmatched. The germline CDR1 and CDR2 sequences are SGHAT and FQNNGV. The CDR3 reads CASRLLAGVQEQYF. CDR3 DNA sequence: TGTGCCAGCAGGCTTCTAGCGGGAGTTCAAGAGCAGTACTTC.

The sample holds a few counts of this clonotype. V and J are TRBV12-3 or TRBV12-4 and TRBJ2-4; D unclear. V was clipped by 6 bases and J by 2 bases, with 5 bases between them. This CDR3 comprises 12 residues. CDR3 sequence (DNA): TGTGCCAGCAGCCCTACCAAAAACATTCAGTACTTC. Translated, it gives CASSPTKNIQYF.

This clonotype occurred a few times. CDR3 in DNA: TGTGCCAGCAGTTACTCGATGGGAAAACACGAGCAGTACGTC. Protein: CASSYSMGKHEQYV. This chain joins TRBV6-5 and TRBJ2-7, with unresolved D. V lost 0 bases to trimming and J lost 5 bases, with 11 bases between them. Per germline, CDR1 MNHEY and CDR2 SVGAGI. The CDR3 has 14 residues.

The V call is TRBV11-2, the J call TRBJ2-5; TRBD1 or TRBD2 may be the D gene (5 bases each). V dropped 2 bases and J dropped 1 base, with 11 bases sitting between them. Germline V gene data show CDR1 as SGHAT and CDR2 as FQNNGV. There are 15 residues in the CDR3. CDR3 region: CASSLPRGSQETQYF. In DNA, the CDR3 is TGTGCCAGCAGCTTACCTCGGGGCAGCCAAGAGACCCAGTACTTC.

The genes are TRBV4-1 and TRBJ2-5; D is uncertain. V lost 0 bases and J 6 bases, leaving 17 bases between the germline ends. This CDR3 region has 16 residues. Germline V gene lookup returns CDR1 MGHRA and CDR2 YSYEKL. The CDR3: CASSQDQASGMKTQYF. CDR3 bases: TGCGCCAGCAGCCAAGATCAGGCCAGTGGGATGAAGACCCAGTACTTC.

This clonotype was detected a few times. The V and J genes are TRBV20-1 and TRBJ2-1; TRBD2 might be the D (6 bases). Trimming took 6 bases from V and 3 from J, leaving 12 bases between them. The V gene's germline CDR1 is DFQATT and CDR2 SNEGSKA (reference sequence). CDR3 size: 13 residues. DNA for the CDR3: TGCAGTGCCCTGGGACTGGACTACAATGAGCAGTTCTTC. This gives the protein CSALGLDYNEQFF.

The J gene is TRBJ2-1, the V gene TRBV20-1; 9 bases map to TRBD2. With 1 base clipped from V and 6 bases from J, the junction kept 13 bases outside the gene matches. Germline V CDR1 and CDR2: DFQATT, SNEGSKA (reference sequence). CDR3 length equals 17 residues. The CDR3 coding sequence is TGCAGTGCTAGAGCTCCCCCCGGTGGGACTAGCATCAATGAGCAGTTCTTC. Its protein product is CSARAPPGGTSINEQFF.

This chain links TRBV5-4 with TRBJ2-5, with 12 bases aligning to TRBD2. The germline V gene has CDR1 SGHNT and CDR2 YYREEE (reference sequence). Trimming at V came to 4 bases and at J to 5 bases, leaving 9 bases not matched to a gene. This CDR3 has 16 residues. The CDR3 sequence is CASSGKTSGSFETQYF. The CDR3 DNA reads TGTGCCAGCAGCGGAAAGACTAGCGGGAGTTTTGAGACCCAGTACTTC. The variable domain in full, with the rest retrieved from reference TRBV5-4 and TRBJ2-5, is ETGVTQSPTHLIKTRGQQVTLRCSSQSGHNTVSWYQQALGQGPQFIFQYYREEENGRGNFPPRFSGLQFPNYSSELNVNALELDDSALYLCASSGKTSGSFETQYFGPGTRLLVL.

This chain connects TRBV20-1 to TRBJ2-1; 11 bases match TRBD2. Trimming at V came to 6 bases and at J to 7 bases, leaving 5 bases not matched to a gene. Germline V gene lookup returns CDR1 DFQATT and CDR2 SNEGSKA (reference sequence). CDR3 length: 13 amino acids. The CDR3: CSALAGGRNEQFF. DNA of the CDR3: TGCAGTGCCTTAGCGGGGGGGAGGAATGAGCAGTTCTTC.

This clonotype was detected only a few times. The rearrangement joins TRBV4-1 to TRBJ1-1; D is undetermined. The V gene's germline CDR1 is MGHRA and CDR2 YSYEKL. This CDR3 is built from 14 residues. The germline V and J ends were trimmed by 5 bases and 4 bases, with 14 bases remaining between them. DNA for the CDR3: TGCGCCAGCAGCTTTGGGGTTGTGGGCACTGAAGCTTTCTTT. It translates to CASSFGVVGTEAFF.

The V and J genes are TRBV10-2 and TRBJ1-1; perhaps TRBD1 as D (5 bases). The germline CDR1 and CDR2 sequences are WSHSY and SAAADI. The CDR3 sequence is 14 residues long. Trimming stripped 2 bases from V and 2 bases from J, with 9 bases between. CDR3 coding DNA: TGCGCCAGCAGTGAGCCCTGGGGCAACACTGAAGCTTTCTTT. This encodes CASSEPWGNTEAFF.